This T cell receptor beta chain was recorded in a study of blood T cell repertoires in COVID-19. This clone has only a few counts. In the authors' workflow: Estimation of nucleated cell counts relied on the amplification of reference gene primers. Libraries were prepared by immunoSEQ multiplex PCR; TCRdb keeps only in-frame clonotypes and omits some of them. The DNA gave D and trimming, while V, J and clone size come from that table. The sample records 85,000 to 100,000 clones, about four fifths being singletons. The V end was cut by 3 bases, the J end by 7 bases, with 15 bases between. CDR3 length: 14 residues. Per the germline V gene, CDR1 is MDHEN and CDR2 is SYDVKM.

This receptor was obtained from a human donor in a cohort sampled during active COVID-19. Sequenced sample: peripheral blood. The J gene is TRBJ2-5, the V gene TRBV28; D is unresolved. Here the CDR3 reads CASSFRHLLGTQYF. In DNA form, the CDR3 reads TGTGCCAGCAGTTTTCGACACCTCCTGGGGACCCAGTACTTC. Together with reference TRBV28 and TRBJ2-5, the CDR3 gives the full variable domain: DVKVTQSSRYLVKRTGEKVFLECVQDMDHENMFWYRQDPGLGLRLIYFSYDVKMKEKGDIPEGYSVSREKKERFSLILESASTNQTSMYLCASSFRHLLGTQYFGPGTRLLVL.